This TCR beta chain was identified during a study of T cell repertoires in cytomegalovirus infection. Study at large: Well-studied HLA-B-restricted CMV epitopes were used in the study alongside recently identified HLA-C-restricted ones. Both a matching HLA type and CMV infection were indicated by public TCR beta signatures.

General observations from the study: Summed frequency of shared TCR beta families picked out CMV carriers who also had the relevant HLA. The response measured ex vivo was dominated by TCR beta clonotypes (HLA-C-restricted and CMV-specific).

MiXCR, run by TCRdb on the reads, gives a single entry per CDR3 protein. The table lists fewer than 350,000 distinct CDR3 sequences, just under 30% of them singletons, with 15% to 25% in the top ten. Germline V lookup: CDR1 SGHNT, CDR2 YYREEE (reference sequence). The CDR3 loop spans 16 amino acids. Trimming took off 3 bases at V and 1 base at J, with 16 bases between the two ends. Concerning this clonotype: Its antigen is undetermined.

The chain combines TRBV5-4 with TRBJ2-5; D gene unclear. Sequenced material: cultured PBMCs, taken from culture after CMV antigen stimulation. This clonotype originated in a human donor in good health (CMV status not recorded). Some clones in this sample may be carry-over from other donors' samples. The CDR3 region is CASSSLTRMPQETQYF. The CDR3 coding sequence is TGTGCCAGCAGCTCACTAACCCGAATGCCCCAAGAGACCCAGTACTTC.